These 9 T cell receptor beta chains originate from one sample sequenced in a study of T cells in Graves' hyperthyroidism and ophthalmopathy. TCR beta CDR3 sequences were amplified from RNA transcripts. Primed by the HTBI set, a first-round RT-PCR was run on the TCR CDR3. A single record per CDR3 protein comes from TCRdb applying MiXCR to the multiplex PCR reads. The sample consists of hundreds of thousands of distinct CDR3 sequences, 16% of them appearing once. Sequencing was performed on blood. The source is a woman aged 18-29 years with Graves' hyperthyroidism.

CDR3 residues: CASSWAKDNEQFF. CDR3 bases: TGTGCCAGCAGTTGGGCGAAAGACAATGAGCAGTTCTTC. The genes are TRBV27 and TRBJ2-1; D remains ambiguous. Germline CDR1 is MNHEY and CDR2 is SMNVEV (reference sequence). The CDR3 runs to 13 residues. V dropped 4 bases and J dropped 5 bases, with 9 bases sitting between them.

The chain recombines TRBV9 with TRBJ1-3; D gene unclear. The germline CDR1 and CDR2 sequences are SGDLS and YYNGEE. The length of the CDR3 is 15 residues. With 1 base removed from V and 0 bases from J, the gap between germline ends came to 8 bases. The chain's CDR3 is CASSVSLDSGNTIYF. The CDR3, as DNA: TGTGCCAGCAGCGTAAGCTTGGACTCTGGAAACACCATATATTTT.

The V and J genes are TRBV20-1 and TRBJ2-7; D assignment may be TRBD1 or TRBD2 (7 bases each). V lost 0 bases and J 2 bases, leaving 17 bases between the germline ends. The CDR3 consists of 16 residues. Germline CDR1 reads DFQATT; CDR2 reads SNEGSKA (reference sequence). Here the CDR3 reads CSARDRVGRGPYEQYF. For the CDR3, the DNA is TGCAGTGCTAGAGATCGAGTAGGGAGGGGGCCCTACGAGCAGTACTTC.

This clonotype was counted between two and nine times. Sequence at one end of the junction differs from germline and may be a read error. CDR3 protein: CASSSAGSTGTQYF. The CDR3 DNA sequence: TGTGCCAGCAGTTCAGCGGGGAGCACAGGTACGCAGTATTTT. The genes are TRBV28 and TRBJ2-3; 7 nucleotides match TRBD2. CDR3 size: 14 residues. Per the germline V gene, CDR1 is MDHEN and CDR2 is SYDVKM.

This clonotype appeared many times. The rearrangement joins TRBV24-1 to TRBJ2-5, with unresolved D. The CDR3 is 13 amino acids. Germline CDR1 KGHDR, CDR2 SFDVKD. Trimming removed 3 bases from V and 6 bases from J, with 10 bases in between. CDR3 residues: CATSDHSKQTQYF. The CDR3 nucleotides read TGTGCCACCAGTGATCACAGCAAGCAGACCCAGTACTTC.

This clonotype was seen only a few times. V and J are TRBV5-6 and TRBJ1-6, with D uncertain. This CDR3 spans 15 amino acids. CDR1 is SGHDT, CDR2 YYEEEE, per germline. Trimming stripped 0 bases from V and 7 bases from J, with 11 bases between. CDR3 DNA: TGTGCCAGCAGCTTGGGACCGGGTAGCAATTCACCCCTCCACTTT. This encodes CASSLGPGSNSPLHF.

CDR3 nucleotides: TGCAGCGTTCGATGGTCAGCGGGACGGTTCTTC. This sequence encodes CSVRWSAGRFF. This chain links TRBV29-1 with TRBJ2-1; 7 positions match TRBD2. The germline CDR1 and CDR2 sequences are SQVTM and ANQGSEA. This CDR3 comprises 11 residues. V gave up 5 bases and J gave up 15 bases; unmatched junction bases: 10.

This clonotype occurred many times. This sequence joins TRBV20-1 and TRBJ2-7; D might be TRBD1 or TRBD2, each matching 5 bases. The CDR3 is 11 residues long. The ends were cut back, 6 bases at V and 6 bases at J, with 12 bases in the middle. Germline V gene sequence: CDR1 DFQATT, CDR2 SNEGSKA (reference sequence). The CDR3 nucleotides are TGCAGTGCCATTCCTGGGGGCGAGCAGTACTTC. Its protein product is CSAIPGGEQYF.

This chain uses TRBV27 with TRBJ2-7; 10 bases fit TRBD2. Germline CDR1 MNHEY, CDR2 SMNVEV (reference sequence). V was clipped by 8 bases and J by 7 bases; unmatched bases: 14. CDR3 length: 15 residues. The CDR3 loop reads CASRETSGIPPEQYF. As DNA, the CDR3 is TGTGCCAGCCGCGAAACTAGCGGGATTCCCCCAGAGCAGTACTTC.